Following are 31 T cell receptor beta chains from one sample sequenced in a study of early T cells in non-severe SARS-CoV-2 infection. TCRdb re-called the 5' RACE reads through MiXCR, storing one row per CDR3 protein. This sample has roughly 75,000 distinct CDR3 sequences, with around 12% found just once. The specimen was whole blood. These receptors all stem from an adult who was a healthcare worker with PCR-confirmed SARS-CoV-2 infection or an uninfected control (not recorded which).

This rearrangement joins TRBV5-1 to TRBJ2-7; 7 nucleotides line up with TRBD2. The CDR3 length is 15 residues. Trimming at V came to 0 bases and at J to 1 base, leaving 4 bases not matched to a gene. Germline lookup yields CDR1 SGHRS and CDR2 YFSETQ. CDR3 residues: CASSLGLADSYEQYF. The DNA for the CDR3 is TGCGCCAGCAGCTTGGGTCTAGCGGATTCCTACGAGCAGTACTTC.

The chain recombines TRBV12-3 or TRBV12-4 with TRBJ1-3, with D uncertain. The V end was cut by 1 base, the J end by 9 bases, with 16 bases between. This CDR3 spans 15 amino acids. CDR3 nucleotides: TGTGCCAGCAGTTTAGAGGGCGGCAGGCCAGCCACCATATATTTT. Translating gives CASSLEGGRPATIYF.

The chain carries TRBV29-1 and TRBJ2-1; 10 positions agree with TRBD2. The V gene end was trimmed by 0 bases and the J gene end by 0 bases; junction bases not matched to a gene: 2. Germline V gene data show CDR1 as SQVTM and CDR2 as ANQGSEA. This CDR3 contains 16 residues. CDR3 in amino acids: CSVEDSGRSSYNEQFF. The CDR3 region has the DNA TGCAGCGTTGAAGATAGCGGGAGGAGCTCCTACAATGAGCAGTTCTTC.

Ten or more counts support this clonotype. The rearrangement links TRBV5-1 to TRBJ1-2, with 7 bases identical to TRBD1. The J segment lost 2 bases and the V segment lost 4 bases, leaving 8 bases of the junction unmatched. CDR1 and CDR2 from the germline V gene are SGHRS and YFSETQ. CDR3 size: 15 residues. The CDR3 spells CASSPGGGNNYGYTF. DNA of the CDR3: TGCGCCAGCAGCCCTGGAGGGGGCAACAACTATGGCTACACCTTC.

This clonotype has just a few counts. This sequence joins TRBV18 and TRBJ2-2, with TRBD1 matching 7 bases. CDR3 length: 16 residues. With 6 bases clipped from V and 0 bases from J, the junction kept 7 bases outside the gene matches. Germline CDR1 KGHSH, CDR2 LQKENI. DNA for the CDR3: TGTGCCAGCTCTCTCCGGGACAGTACGAACACCGGGGAGCTGTTTTTT. This codes for CASSLRDSTNTGELFF. Based on the CDR3 plus reference TRBV18 and TRBJ2-2, the full variable domain is NAGVMQNPRHLVRRRGQEARLRCSPMKGHSHVYWYRQLPEEGLKFMVYLQKENIIDESGMPKERFSAEFPKEGPSILRIQQVVRGDSAAYFCASSLRDSTNTGELFFGEGSRLTVL.

V gene TRBV4-2 combines with J gene TRBJ2-1; 8 bases are shared with TRBD2. CDR3 length: 21 residues. CDR1 and CDR2 (germline): LGHNA, YNFKEQ. V lost 0 bases and J lost 0; bases outside the gene matches: 16. The CDR3 sequence is CASSQDGTSGLTLSSYNEQFF. The CDR3 DNA follows: TGTGCCAGCAGCCAAGATGGCACTAGCGGTTTGACTTTGAGCTCCTACAATGAGCAGTTCTTC.

The V gene is TRBV5-1, the J gene TRBJ2-7, with 7 nucleotides matching TRBD2. V shed 3 bases and J 2 bases; nucleotides not matched to a gene: 8. The CDR3 consists of 15 residues. Germline CDR1 SGHRS, CDR2 YFSETQ. Here the CDR3 DNA reads TGCGCCAGCAGCTCCCCTAGCGGAGCAACCTACGAGCAGTACTTC. This gives the protein CASSSPSGATYEQYF.

This sequence joins TRBV10-2 and TRBJ2-7, with TRBD2 matching 11 bases. V shed 0 bases and J 2 bases; nucleotides not matched to a gene: 6. The CDR3 extends over 17 amino acids. Germline-derived CDR1 and CDR2 are WSHSY and SAAADI. Here the CDR3 reads CASSESTQLAGAYEQYF. The CDR3 bases are TGCGCCAGCAGTGAGTCGACCCAACTAGCGGGGGCCTACGAGCAGTACTTC.

This clonotype was detected only a few times. The rearrangement links TRBV29-1 to TRBJ1-1; weak D call: TRBD1 (5 bases). Deletions cut 4 bases from V and 3 bases from J, with 6 bases between. Germline V lookup: CDR1 SQVTM, CDR2 ANQGSEA. This CDR3 is built from 11 residues. CDR3 loop: CSVGGDTEAFF. In DNA, the CDR3 is TGCAGCGTTGGGGGGGACACTGAAGCTTTCTTT.

This clonotype was seen more than once but under ten times. V usage is TRBV21-1 and J usage is TRBJ1-1; the table names TRBD1, a call not compared with the DNA. TRBV21-1 is recorded as a pseudogene. The CDR3 contains 13 residues. CDR3 in amino acids: CASRGYRRTEAFF. CDR3 coding DNA: TGTGCCAGCAGGGGTTACAGGAGGACTGAAGCTTTCTTT.

This clonotype was recorded a few times. The chain couples TRBV14 to TRBJ2-7, with D tentatively TRBD2 (5 bases). This CDR3 comprises 17 residues. The V and J ends lost 0 bases and 3 bases respectively, with 18 bases between them. CDR1 SGHDN and CDR2 FVKESK come from the germline V gene. CDR3 coding DNA: TGTGCCAGCAGCCAAGACCCCCTGAGGGTGTTTTACTACGAGCAGTACTTC. Encoded protein: CASSQDPLRVFYYEQYF.

The chain recombines TRBV20-1 with TRBJ1-2, with unresolved D. CDR1 is DFQATT and CDR2 is SNEGSKA in the germline V gene (reference sequence). The CDR3 loop spans 13 amino acids. V lost 0 bases and J 4 bases, leaving 9 bases between the germline ends. The CDR3 nucleotides read TGCAGTGCTAGAGAGGGCAGCTTCTATGGCTACACCTTC. Its protein is CSAREGSFYGYTF.

The chain is built from TRBV5-4 and TRBJ2-1; D not resolved. Between the trimmed V and J ends, which lost 0 bases and 8 bases, there was a span of 21 bases. Germline loops: CDR1 SGHNT, CDR2 YYREEE (reference sequence). The CDR3 covers 17 residues. In DNA, the CDR3 is TGTGCCAGCAGCTTGGACCCCGCTTCTCAAGCCCCCCATGAGCAGTTCTTC. As protein: CASSLDPASQAPHEQFF.

The rearrangement joins TRBV12-3 or TRBV12-4 to TRBJ1-5; D unresolved. The CDR3 consists of 12 residues. Trimming stripped 5 bases from V and 11 bases from J, with 13 bases between. CDR3 region: CASSGVRRTQHF. CDR3 DNA: TGTGCCAGCAGTGGGGTGCGGAGGACCCAGCATTTT.

This clonotype was picked up many times. The rearrangement uses TRBV24-1 and TRBJ1-5, with a possible D match to TRBD1 (6 bases). The CDR3 totals 12 residues. Per germline, CDR1 KGHDR and CDR2 SFDVKD. The V end was cut by 5 bases, the J end by 5 bases, with 6 bases between. In nucleotides, the CDR3 is TGTGCCACCAGTGCAGGGGATCAGCCCCAGCATTTT. Translating gives CATSAGDQPQHF.

This clonotype occurred a few times. The rearrangement uses TRBV3-1 and TRBJ1-2; maybe TRBD1 (6 bases). This CDR3 is 15 amino acids long. The germline V gene has CDR1 LGHDT and CDR2 YNNKEL (reference sequence). The ends were cut back, 1 base at V and 10 bases at J, with 19 bases in the middle. The CDR3: CASSQGRGPTPIYTF. The CDR3 DNA reads as TGTGCCAGCAGCCAAGGTCGGGGGCCGACCCCCATCTACACCTTC. The full variable domain, with the rest looked up from reference TRBV3-1 and TRBJ1-2, is DTAVSQTPKYLVTQMGNDKSIKCEQNLGHDTMYWYKQDSKKFLKIMFSYNNKELIINETVPNRFSPKSPDKAHLNLHINSLELGDSAVYFCASSQGRGPTPIYTFGSGTRLTVV.

This chain joins TRBV27 and TRBJ2-3; D unclear. The V gene lost 7 bases and the J gene lost 6 bases, with 14 bases spanning the gap. Looked up from germline, CDR1 is MNHEY and CDR2 is SMNVEV (reference sequence). This CDR3 region has 13 residues. This chain's CDR3 is CASTFSNTDTQYF. CDR3 bases: TGTGCCAGCACCTTCTCCAACACGGATACGCAGTATTTT.

The rearrangement uses TRBV7-2 and TRBJ2-7; weak D call: TRBD2 (7 bases). Germline V gene sequence: CDR1 SGHTA, CDR2 FQGNSA. The germline V and J ends were trimmed by 1 base and 0 bases, with 10 bases remaining between them. This CDR3 is built from 15 residues. The CDR3 loop reads CASSLGGGGSYEQYF. DNA of the CDR3: TGTGCCAGCAGCTTAGGGGGGGGCGGCTCCTACGAGCAGTACTTC. Full variable domain (outside the CDR3, taken from reference TRBV7-2 and TRBJ2-7): GAGVSQSPSNKVTEKGKDVELRCDPISGHTALYWYRQSLGQGLEFLIYFQGNSAPDKSGLPSDRFSAERTGGSVSTLTIQRTQQEDSAVYLCASSLGGGGSYEQYFGPGTRLTVT.

The chain uses TRBV20-1 and TRBJ2-5; D not resolved. The germline CDR1 and CDR2 sequences are DFQATT and SNEGSKA (reference sequence). This CDR3 is 13 amino acids long. Trimming removed 6 bases at V and 1 base at J, with 12 bases between. DNA of the CDR3: TGCAGTGCCCGCCAGCTGGTCCAAGAGACCCAGTACTTC. Translation gives CSARQLVQETQYF.

This clonotype has just a few counts. The chain employs TRBV28 and TRBJ2-7, with D unresolved. V gave up 5 bases and J gave up 5 bases, with 7 bases separating them. Germline-derived CDR1 and CDR2 are MDHEN and SYDVKM. CDR3 size: 11 residues. CDR3 DNA: TGTGCCAGCAGTACCACCCACGAGCAGTACTTC. It yields the protein CASSTTHEQYF.

The chain recombines TRBV28 with TRBJ2-1, with D possibly TRBD1 on 7 matching bases. V was trimmed by 6 bases and J by 0 bases, leaving 15 bases between them. This CDR3 is built from 16 residues. CDR1 and CDR2 from the germline V gene are MDHEN and SYDVKM. The DNA for the CDR3 is TGTGCCAGCAGGTCCCCAGGGGGGTCCTCCTACAATGAGCAGTTCTTC. Residues: CASRSPGGSSYNEQFF.

The V and J genes are TRBV4-1 and TRBJ2-1; 8 nucleotides match TRBD2. This CDR3 contains 16 residues. The junction had 11 bases not matched to a gene; V was cut back by 0 bases and J by 10 bases. Germline CDR1 is MGHRA and CDR2 is YSYEKL. The CDR3 sequence is CASSQDPTGGPMEQFF. The CDR3 bases are TGCGCCAGCAGCCAAGATCCAACGGGAGGGCCGATGGAGCAGTTCTTC.

This clonotype was picked up many times. The CDR3 nucleotides are TGTGCCAGCAGCGAGGGACAGGCGAGCACAGATACGCAGTATTTT. It specifies CASSEGQASTDTQYF. This chain connects TRBV5-4 to TRBJ2-3, with 8 bases that match TRBD1. This CDR3 comprises 15 residues. The V and J ends lost 4 bases and 0 bases, in that order; junction bases with no gene match: 4. Germline V lookup: CDR1 SGHNT, CDR2 YYREEE (reference sequence).

The chain carries TRBV25-1 and TRBJ1-2; 10 bases agree with TRBD1. Germline assignment: CDR1 MGHDK and CDR2 SYGVNS. The length of the CDR3 is 15 residues. V was pared by 2 bases and J by 4 bases, with 4 bases of the junction left unmatched. The CDR3 spells CASSEPGQGTYGYTF. CDR3 sequence (DNA): TGTGCCAGCAGTGAACCGGGACAGGGGACCTATGGCTACACCTTC.

The rearrangement links TRBV28 to TRBJ2-1; D might be TRBD1 (5 bases). The J call may not be correct, given that the DNA end is closer to TRBJ2-7. Germline assignment: CDR1 MDHEN and CDR2 SYDVKM. The CDR3 extends over 15 amino acids. CDR3 region: CASKEDSSSYNEQYF. Written as DNA, the CDR3 is TGTGCCAGCAAGGAAGACAGCAGCTCCTACAATGAGCAGTACTTC.

At least ten counts were recorded for this clonotype. The chain's CDR3 is CAWSEGQGTSDTQYF. CDR3 bases: TGTGCCTGGAGCGAAGGGCAAGGGACTTCAGATACGCAGTATTTT. J is TRBJ2-3 and V is TRBV30, with a possible D match to TRBD2 (6 bases). Trimming stripped 3 bases from V and 4 bases from J, with 17 bases between. CDR3 length equals 15 residues. In germline, CDR1 is GTSNPN, CDR2 SVGIG (reference sequence).

This clonotype appeared a few times. CDR3 in DNA: TGTGCCAGCAGCTCGACAGCTAGCAATCAGCCCCAGCATTTT. Its translation is CASSSTASNQPQHF. The rearrangement links TRBV7-2 to TRBJ1-5, with a tentative D call TRBD1 (5 bases). Germline V gene data show CDR1 as SGHTA and CDR2 as FQGNSA. CDR3 size: 14 residues. V was cut by 4 bases and J by 0 bases, with 7 bases left in between. The whole variable domain, filled in from reference TRBV7-2 and TRBJ1-5, reads GAGVSQSPSNKVTEKGKDVELRCDPISGHTALYWYRQSLGQGLEFLIYFQGNSAPDKSGLPSDRFSAERTGGSVSTLTIQRTQQEDSAVYLCASSSTASNQPQHFGDGTRLSIL.

This clonotype has a count of ten or more. V and J are TRBV5-4 and TRBJ2-7; a weak D match, TRBD2 (6 bases). V was trimmed by 2 bases and J by 6 bases, leaving 18 bases between them. The CDR3 is 15 residues long. Per the germline V gene, CDR1 is SGHNT and CDR2 is YYREEE (reference sequence). The CDR3 bases are TGTGCCAGCAGCTTTGGCGCGGGCGGGCGGGGCGAGCAGTACTTC. Its protein is CASSFGAGGRGEQYF. The whole variable domain, remainder taken from reference TRBV5-4 and TRBJ2-7, is ETGVTQSPTHLIKTRGQQVTLRCSSQSGHNTVSWYQQALGQGPQFIFQYYREEENGRGNFPPRFSGLQFPNYSSELNVNALELDDSALYLCASSFGAGGRGEQYFGPGTRLTVT.

This clonotype was seen a handful of times. The V call is TRBV24-1, the J call TRBJ1-5, with D tentatively TRBD1 (6 bases). CDR1 and CDR2 from the germline V gene are KGHDR and SFDVKD. This CDR3 region has 14 residues. Trimming removed 3 bases at V and 2 bases at J, with 7 bases between. CDR3 in amino acids: CATSDHRGNQPQHF. The DNA for the CDR3 is TGTGCCACCAGTGATCACAGGGGCAATCAGCCCCAGCATTTT.

This rearrangement joins TRBV23-1 to TRBJ2-4; D is unclear. TRBV23-1 qualifies as an ORF whose function is uncertain. The CDR3 contains 13 residues. The V gene lost 0 bases and the J gene lost 9 bases, with 9 bases spanning the gap. CDR3 coding DNA: TGCGCCAGCAGTCAATCGCGCGTTCCCATTCAGTACTTC. Translated, it gives CASSQSRVPIQYF.

Many counts were recorded for this clonotype. J is TRBJ2-5 and V is TRBV18, with D hard to call. The V gene lost 3 bases and the J gene lost 2 bases, with 4 bases spanning the gap. The CDR3 spans 12 residues. Germline V gene data show CDR1 as KGHSH and CDR2 as LQKENI. This chain's CDR3 is CASSPEQETQYF. CDR3 in DNA: TGTGCCAGCTCACCGGAGCAAGAGACCCAGTACTTC. Filled out from reference TRBV18 and TRBJ2-5, the complete variable domain reads NAGVMQNPRHLVRRRGQEARLRCSPMKGHSHVYWYRQLPEEGLKFMVYLQKENIIDESGMPKERFSAEFPKEGPSILRIQQVVRGDSAAYFCASSPEQETQYFGPGTRLLVL.